The rows below give T cell receptor beta chains drawn from one sample of a study of OX40 agonist ivuxolimab in advanced cancers. Using immunoSEQ multiplex PCR, the repertoire was profiled, and TCRdb retains in-frame clones only, with some absent. The repertoire includes about 84,000 clones, roughly 84% of them detected once, and approximately 2.6% sits in the top ten. Material: CD4+ or CD8+ T cells sorted from blood, obtained in a trial of the OX40 agonist ivuxolimab. The receptor source for this set is an adult with an advanced solid tumor such as melanoma, head and neck, liver or kidney cancer. CDR3s include the opening cysteine and the closing phenylalanine or tryptophan. The D gene is left open where the match is weak. For some rows the clone size is stated as once, few or many, or as a class when expanded; others skip it.

size,V,D,J,length,CDR3,DNA
.,TRBV6-5,.,TRBJ2-5,16,CASSYSPAGQQETQYF,TGTGCCAGCAGTTACTCCCCGGCAGGGCAGCAAGAGACCCAGTACTTC
.,TRBV18,.,TRBJ2-5,15,CASSPIKGDHQTQYF,TGTGCCAGCTCACCAATCAAAGGGGATCACCAGACCCAGTACTTC
.,TRBV28,.,TRBJ1-2,13,CASSVGRSLWYTF,TGTGCCAGCAGCGTGGGGAGATCGTTGTGGTACACCTTC
.,TRBV10-3,.,TRBJ2-5,14,CAISDWADQETQYF,TGTGCCATCAGTGATTGGGCTGATCAAGAGACCCAGTACTTC
.,TRBV7-2,TRBD2,TRBJ2-1,17,CASSLTRLAGGYNEQFF,TGTGCCAGCAGCTTGACAAGACTAGCGGGGGGATACAATGAGCAGTTCTTC
.,TRBV4-1,.,TRBJ2-1,15,CASSQDWRGRYEQFF,TGCGCCAGCAGCCAAGATTGGCGGGGAAGGTATGAGCAGTTCTTC
.,TRBV6-6,TRBD1,TRBJ1-4,16,CASSGWTGLGDEKLFF,TGTGCCAGCAGTGGCTGGACAGGGTTGGGGGATGAAAAACTGTTTTTT
.,TRBV5-1,TRBD1,TRBJ1-1,16,CASSLHGQGLNTEAFF,TGCGCCAGCAGCTTGCATGGACAGGGGTTGAACACTGAAGCTTTCTTT
.,TRBV18,TRBD1,TRBJ1-1,15,CASSPSQGAYTEAFF,TGTGCCAGCTCACCCTCACAGGGGGCGTACACTGAAGCTTTCTTT
few,TRBV20-1,.,TRBJ1-1,11,CSARRNTEAFF,TGCAGTGCTAGACGGAACACTGAAGCTTTCTTT
.,TRBV19,.,TRBJ2-3,14,CASSSPGTVDTQYF,TGTGCCAGTAGTTCTCCCGGGACGGTAGATACGCAGTATTTT
once,TRBV27,TRBD1,TRBJ1-6,17,CASSLSPTTGANSPLHF,TGTGCCAGCAGTTTAAGTCCCACGACAGGGGCTAATTCACCCCTCCACTTT
.,TRBV6-5,TRBD1,TRBJ2-7,15,CASSYTSTGPYEQYF,TGTGCCAGCAGTTACACCTCGACAGGGCCCTACGAGCAGTACTTC
once,TRBV5-4,.,TRBJ2-3,15,CASSLTSRDTDTQYF,TGTGCCAGCAGCTTGACTAGCAGGGATACAGATACGCAGTATTTT
.,TRBV10-1,.,TRBJ2-3,15,CASSEGQGRLDTQYF,TGCGCCAGCAGTGAGGGGCAGGGGAGGTTAGATACGCAGTATTTT
.,TRBV5-6,TRBD2,TRBJ2-5,16,CASSLTSGLREETQYF,TGTGCCAGCAGCTTAACTAGCGGCCTGCGTGAGGAGACCCAGTACTTC
.,TRBV19,TRBD1,TRBJ2-2,14,CASTQQGGAGELFF,TGTGCCAGTACCCAACAGGGGGGCGCCGGGGAGCTGTTTTTT
.,TRBV4-2,TRBD1,TRBJ2-2,20,CASSQEWLTRGLANTGELFF,TGTGCCAGCAGCCAAGAATGGTTGACGAGGGGGCTCGCGAACACCGGGGAGCTGTTTTTT
.,TRBV12-5,.,TRBJ1-5,13,CASGLDGYQPQHF,TGTGCTAGTGGTTTAGACGGGTATCAGCCCCAGCATTTT